This T cell receptor (beta chain) was recovered during a study of lymphopenia after photon versus proton radiotherapy. The CDR3 has 15 residues. The germline CDR1 and CDR2 sequences are SGHRS and YFSETQ. V shed 6 bases and J 7 bases; nucleotides not matched to a gene: 10. The repertoire was sequenced with immunoSEQ multiplex PCR; TCRdb's copy has only in-frame clones and lacks some. Counted here are approximately 40,000 clones, about 82% occurring once; the ten biggest clones make up under 13%. The sequencing here drew on peripheral blood, taken from a patient treated with proton-based radiotherapy. The clonotype originates from a woman aged 65 to 85 with pancreatic cancer. Some clones in this sample may be carry-over from other donors' samples. The V call is TRBV5-1, the J call TRBJ2-1, with 10 bases matching TRBD2. The CDR3 loop reads CASTDGLAGVNEQFF. The CDR3, as DNA: TGCGCCAGCACCGACGGGCTAGCGGGAGTTAATGAGCAGTTCTTC.